This T cell receptor beta chain was captured in a study of T cells in Graves' hyperthyroidism and ophthalmopathy. TCR beta CDR3 sequences were amplified from RNA transcripts. The study used the HTBI primer set for a first-round RT-PCR of the TCR CDR3. TCRdb re-called the multiplex PCR reads through MiXCR, storing one row per CDR3 protein. The table shows hundreds of thousands of distinct CDR3 sequences, with around 16% occurring only once. This clonotype was found many times. Every diagnosis used clinical symptoms, serum thyroxine and TRAb, thyroid ultrasound and orbital computed tomography. The sample taken for sequencing was blood. This sequence was found in a woman between 40 and 50 years old with Graves' ophthalmopathy.

CDR3 sequence: CASSSDAQGWGYGYTF. CDR3 DNA: TGTGCCAGCAGCTCAGATGCTCAGGGCTGGGGCTATGGCTACACCTTC. V and J are TRBV7-9 and TRBJ1-2, with D possibly matching TRBD1 (5 bases). Germline-derived CDR1 and CDR2 are SEHNR and FQNEAQ (reference sequence). Trimming shortened V by 4 bases and J by 4 bases, and 19 bases separated the two germline ends. The CDR3 covers 16 residues.